Described below is a single T cell receptor beta chain sequence and its context. This specimen belongs to a study of blood T cell repertoires in COVID-19. The CDR3 length is 15 residues. Germline CDR1 reads SGHRS; CDR2 reads YFSETQ. V lost 6 bases to trimming and J lost 4 bases; unmatched junction nucleotides: 9. Original methodology: Scientists estimated how many nucleated cells there were by amplifying reference gene primers. TCRdb's copy holds only in-frame clones and misses some; the assay was immunoSEQ multiplex PCR. D and trimming were read from the DNA, whereas the V and J calls and clone size are those reported in that table. In the table there are 130,000 or so clones, 85% to 90% of which are singletons.

The source is a woman aged 60-75 years with acute or convalescent COVID-19. The V and J genes are TRBV5-1 and TRBJ2-2, with 7 bases matching TRBD2. The sample taken for sequencing was peripheral blood. CDR3 sequence: CASTPSGVITGELFF. The CDR3 nucleotides read TGCGCCAGCACCCCCAGCGGGGTCATCACCGGGGAGCTGTTTTTT.